This is a list of T cell receptor beta chains from one sample in a study of response to subunit inactivated influenza vaccine. A single record per CDR3 protein comes from TCRdb applying MiXCR to the RT-PCR reads. The data contain 650,000 or so distinct CDR3 sequences, about 15% of them seen just once; the ten biggest clones take up 7.5% to 8%. Sequences were derived from PBMCs from blood, sampled 14 days before vaccination. These receptors were obtained from a man over 45 who received an inactivated influenza vaccine. CDR3s include the opening cysteine and the closing phenylalanine or tryptophan. D genes are given only for firm matches. Expanded clones get a size class; other rows say once, few or many, or leave the size out.

cdr3_nt | cdr3_aa | d_call | j_call | clone_size | v_call
TGTGCCAGCAGCGTAGGAGGGGGCCTCCAAGAGACCCAGTACTTC | CASSVGGGLQETQYF | TRBD1 | TRBJ2-5 | few | TRBV9
TGTGCCAGCAGTTTATCCCTAGCGGGGGGGCAGGAGCTGTTTTTT | CASSLSLAGGQELFF | TRBD2 | TRBJ2-2 | NA | TRBV12-3/TRBV12-4
TGTGCCAGCAGCTTGGAACGTTGGGGGAGCGCAGATACGCAGTATTTT | CASSLERWGSADTQYF | NA | TRBJ2-3 | NA | TRBV5-6
TGTGCCAGCAGGACGTCGGGCAGCTCCTACGAGCAGTACTTC | CASRTSGSSYEQYF | NA | TRBJ2-7 | NA | TRBV7-2
TGTGCCAGCAGCTTATTCTACGAGCAGTACTTC | CASSLFYEQYF | NA | TRBJ2-7 | many | TRBV7-2
TGTGCCAGCAGGGAGGGACCAATGAGCTCCTACGAGCAGTACTTC | CASREGPMSSYEQYF | NA | TRBJ2-7 | NA | TRBV6-1
TGCAGTGCCACCCCGGGAGGGGGGCCCTACGAGCAGTACTTC | CSATPGGGPYEQYF | TRBD2 | TRBJ2-7 | NA | TRBV20-1
TGTGCCAGCACTAGGACGCTCCCTAGCTCCTACAATGAGCAGTTCTTC | CASTRTLPSSYNEQFF | NA | TRBJ2-1 | NA | TRBV2
TGTGCCAGCAGCCAAGCGGCACAGAATGAGCAGTTCTTC | CASSQAAQNEQFF | NA | TRBJ2-1 | NA | TRBV3-1
TGTGCCAGCAGTTTAGGGGTCACAGGGGGCTTGTACCGCACTGAAGCTTTCTTT | CASSLGVTGGLYRTEAFF | TRBD1 | TRBJ1-1 | NA | TRBV12-3/TRBV12-4
TGTGCCAGCAGAAGGAGAGCGGGGGGGCTAAATGAGCAGTTCTTC | CASRRRAGGLNEQFF | TRBD2 | TRBJ2-1 | few | TRBV6-2/TRBV6-3
TGTGCCAGCAGTTACGAATCGCTAGCGGGAGTCTACGAGCAGTACTTC | CASSYESLAGVYEQYF | TRBD2 | TRBJ2-7 | few | TRBV6-2/TRBV6-3
TGCGCCAGCAGCTTGGGGGGACAGGGACCCCCGATTGAAGAGACCCAGTACTTC | CASSLGGQGPPIEETQYF | TRBD1 | TRBJ2-5 | NA | TRBV5-1
TGCACCAGCAGCCAAGAGCGTGAAGCGGGGGATCTCTACGAGCAGTACTTC | CTSSQEREAGDLYEQYF | NA | TRBJ2-7 | NA | TRBV1
TGTGCCAGAGACGCTAGGGACAGGTTCCTCTTTTCGGGCGCCACCATATATTTT | CARDARDRFLFSGATIYF | TRBD1 | TRBJ1-3 | NA | TRBV27
TGTGCCAGCAGCTTAGCCCCTCCGTCGAGCGGGGGGCGGCAGTTCTTC | CASSLAPPSSGGRQFF | TRBD2 | TRBJ2-1 | few | TRBV7-2
TGTGCCACCAGTGATGCCAGACTAGCGGGAGCGGGGAACCAGCAGTTCTTC | CATSDARLAGAGNQQFF | TRBD2 | TRBJ2-1 | NA | TRBV24-1
TGTGCCAGCAGCAAACTAGGACTAGCGGGAGAAGAGACCCAGTACTTC | CASSKLGLAGEETQYF | TRBD2 | TRBJ2-5 | few | TRBV11-2
TGTGCCAGCAGCGGCGATCTTACGGATACGCAGTATTTT | CASSGDLTDTQYF | NA | TRBJ2-3 | many | TRBV7-7
TGTGCCAGCAGCCCCGGGGACTACCCAGATACGCAGTATTTT | CASSPGDYPDTQYF | TRBD2 | TRBJ2-3 | NA | TRBV7-9
TGTGCCAGCTCACGATTTGACGGGAGTAGCGATGAGCAGTTCTTC | CASSRFDGSSDEQFF | NA | TRBJ2-1 | few | TRBV18
TGTGCCAGCAGCTTGTGGACTAACGAGCAGTACTTC | CASSLWTNEQYF | NA | TRBJ2-7 | NA | TRBV5-4
TGTGCCAGCAGCCCGCCCCGAGGTGTAGCCAAAAACATTCAGTACTTC | CASSPPRGVAKNIQYF | NA | TRBJ2-4 | NA | TRBV7-9
TGCAGCGTTGGAGGACAGGGGTTGGCCTACGAGCAGTACTTC | CSVGGQGLAYEQYF | TRBD1 | TRBJ2-7 | NA | TRBV29-1
TGTGCCACCAGCAGAGATTTTGCAGATACGCAGTATTTT | CATSRDFADTQYF | NA | TRBJ2-3 | few | TRBV15
TGCAGTGGAGAGGAATCAGGGGAGCAGTACTTC | CSGEESGEQYF | NA | TRBJ2-7 | NA | TRBV20-1
TGTGCCAGCAGTTATCGGGGGAGGGTCCACGAGCAGTACTTC | CASSYRGRVHEQYF | TRBD2 | TRBJ2-7 | NA | TRBV28
TGTGCCAGCAGCTCCTCTAGCACCGGGGAGCTGTTTTTT | CASSSSSTGELFF | NA | TRBJ2-2 | NA | TRBV7-2
TGTGCCAGCAGCTCGACAGGGACTTCCTACAATGAGCAGTTCTTC | CASSSTGTSYNEQFF | NA | TRBJ2-1 | NA | TRBV7-2
TGTGCCAGCAGTTTTTCCAGATTCCTAAGCGAGCAGTACTTC | CASSFSRFLSEQYF | NA | TRBJ2-7 | NA | TRBV12-3/TRBV12-4
TGTGCCAGCAGTGAAGAACAGGGGCAGAACACCGGGGAGCTGTTTTTT | CASSEEQGQNTGELFF | TRBD1 | TRBJ2-2 | many | TRBV2
TGCAGTGCTCAGGCAGGGGGAATGAACACTGAAGCTTTCTTT | CSAQAGGMNTEAFF | TRBD1 | TRBJ1-1 | few | TRBV20-1
TGCGCCAGCAGCAGCAGGGGGACGGACACTGAAGCTTTCTTT | CASSSRGTDTEAFF | TRBD1 | TRBJ1-1 | NA | TRBV5-1
TGTGCCAGCAGCTCACCGGGGCGGGGGGGGACTAGCACAGATACGCAGTATTTT | CASSSPGRGGTSTDTQYF | TRBD2 | TRBJ2-3 | few | TRBV11-2
TGTGCCAGCAGCCTATCAGGGGGCAATGAGCAGTTCTTC | CASSLSGGNEQFF | TRBD1 | TRBJ2-1 | many | TRBV7-2
TGTGGCAGCAGTCGACAAGAGACCCAGTACTTC | CGSSRQETQYF | NA | TRBJ2-5 | NA | TRBV2
TGTGCCAGCAAAAGCCGGGACACTTACAATGAGCAGTTCTTC | CASKSRDTYNEQFF | NA | TRBJ2-1 | few | TRBV12-3/TRBV12-4
TGTGCCAGCAGCCAAGTCCGGGCAGACAACACTGAAGCTTTCTTT | CASSQVRADNTEAFF | NA | TRBJ1-1 | NA | TRBV16
TGCAGTGCTAGGCAGGGGACCTCTCCTAATGGCTACACCTTC | CSARQGTSPNGYTF | NA | TRBJ1-2 | many | TRBV20-1
TGTGCCTGGAGCTCCACGGGTTATCAGCCCCAGCATTTT | CAWSSTGYQPQHF | NA | TRBJ1-5 | NA | TRBV30